Each of the 2 T cell receptor beta chains below was sequenced from the same sample in a study of CD8+CD57+ T cells in acquired aplastic anemia. Patients selected for sequencing had displayed CD8+CD57+ cell expansion by flow cytometry. It was genomic DNA that served as the template for profiling TCR beta VDJ and CDR3. TCRdb analysed the reads with MiXCR anew, one entry per CDR3 protein. The sample holds 100,000 to 150,000 distinct CDR3 sequences; over 30% are singletons and the top ten take over 2%. The sequenced material came from sorted CD4+, CD8+, or CD8+CD57+ T cells (not recorded which) from PBMCs. The receptors come from a human donor with aplastic anemia.

This clonotype was counted only a few times. This chain connects TRBV5-6 to TRBJ2-2; no definite D call. The germline gives CDR1 SGHDT, CDR2 YYEEEE. V was cut by 0 bases and J by 1 base, with 4 bases left in between. The CDR3 loop spans 14 amino acids. The CDR3: CASSLGRNTGELFF. CDR3 DNA sequence: TGTGCCAGCAGCTTGGGGCGGAACACCGGGGAGCTGTTTTTT.

A remark on this clonotype: One end of the junction varies from germline; a read error may be responsible. The chain is built from TRBV2 and TRBJ1-5; TRBD1 is a possible D gene (6 bases). The CDR3 loop spans 12 amino acids. The germline V gene encodes CDR1 SNHLY and CDR2 FYNNEI. The CDR3 sequence is CASSEGWGPQHF. The CDR3 DNA follows: TGTGCCAGCAGTGAAGGGTGGGGGCCCCAACATTTT. Complete variable domain (other parts from reference TRBV2 and TRBJ1-5): EPEVTQTPSHQVTQMGQEVILRCVPISNHLYFYWYRQILGQKVEFLVSFYNNEISEKSEIFDDQFSVERPDGSNFTLKIRSTKLEDSAMYFCASSEGWGPQHFGDGTRLSIL.